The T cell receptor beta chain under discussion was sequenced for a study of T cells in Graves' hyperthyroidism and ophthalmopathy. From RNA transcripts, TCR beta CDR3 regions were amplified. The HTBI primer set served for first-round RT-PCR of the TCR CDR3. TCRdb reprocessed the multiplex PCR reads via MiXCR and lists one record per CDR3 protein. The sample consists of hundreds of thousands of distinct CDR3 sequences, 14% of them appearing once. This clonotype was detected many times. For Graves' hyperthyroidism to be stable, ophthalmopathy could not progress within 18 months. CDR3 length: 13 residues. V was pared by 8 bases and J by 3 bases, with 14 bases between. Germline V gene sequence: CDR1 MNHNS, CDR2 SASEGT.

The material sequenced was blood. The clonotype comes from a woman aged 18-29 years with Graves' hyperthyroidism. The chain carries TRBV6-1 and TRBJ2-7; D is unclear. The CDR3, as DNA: TGTGCCAGCGGCTCGGGCAGCCTCTACGAGCAGTACTTC. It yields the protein CASGSGSLYEQYF.